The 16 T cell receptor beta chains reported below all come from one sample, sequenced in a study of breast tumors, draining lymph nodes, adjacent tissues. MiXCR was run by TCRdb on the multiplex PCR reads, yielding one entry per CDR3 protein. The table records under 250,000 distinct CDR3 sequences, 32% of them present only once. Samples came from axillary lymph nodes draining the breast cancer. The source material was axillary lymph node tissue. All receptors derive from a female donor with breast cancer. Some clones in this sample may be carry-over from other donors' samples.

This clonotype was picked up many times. CDR3 sequence: CASSWNQGYEQYF. In nucleotides, the CDR3 is TGTGCCAGCAGCTGGAATCAGGGCTACGAGCAGTACTTC. The rearrangement joins TRBV7-2 to TRBJ2-7, with D tentatively TRBD1 (5 bases). Germline V gene sequence: CDR1 SGHTA, CDR2 FQGNSA. This CDR3 has 13 residues. V lost 4 bases and J lost 3, with 10 bases in between.

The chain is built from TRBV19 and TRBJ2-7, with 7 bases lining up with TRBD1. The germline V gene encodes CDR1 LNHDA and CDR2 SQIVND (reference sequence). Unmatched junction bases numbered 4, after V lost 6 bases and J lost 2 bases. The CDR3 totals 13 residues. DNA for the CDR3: TGTGCCAGTAGAGGACAGGAGACCTACGAGCAGTACTTC. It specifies CASRGQETYEQYF. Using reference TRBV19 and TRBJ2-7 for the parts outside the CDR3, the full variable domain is DGGITQSPKYLFRKEGQNVTLSCEQNLNHDAMYWYRQDPGQGLRLIYYSQIVNDFQKGDIAEGYSVSREKKESFPLTVTSAQKNPTAFYLCASRGQETYEQYFGPGTRLTVT.

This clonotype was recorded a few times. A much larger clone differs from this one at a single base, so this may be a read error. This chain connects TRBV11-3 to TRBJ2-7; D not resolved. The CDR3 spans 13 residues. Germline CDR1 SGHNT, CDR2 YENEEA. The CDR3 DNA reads TGTGCCAGCAGCGGTTGGGGTTCCTCCGAGCAGTACTTC. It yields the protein CASSGWGSSEQYF.

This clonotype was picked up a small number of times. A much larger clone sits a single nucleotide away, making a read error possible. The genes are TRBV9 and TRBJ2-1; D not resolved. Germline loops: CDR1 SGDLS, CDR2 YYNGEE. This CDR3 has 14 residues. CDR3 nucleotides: TGTGCCAGCAGCGTAGCTGTGCAAAACAATGAGCAGTCCTTC. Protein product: CASSVAVQNNEQSF.

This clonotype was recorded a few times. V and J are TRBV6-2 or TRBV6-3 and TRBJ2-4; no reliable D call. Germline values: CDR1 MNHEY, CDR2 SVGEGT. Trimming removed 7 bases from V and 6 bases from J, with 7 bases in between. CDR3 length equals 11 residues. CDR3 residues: CASNHGNIQYF. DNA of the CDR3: TGTGCCAGCAACCACGGAAACATTCAGTACTTC.

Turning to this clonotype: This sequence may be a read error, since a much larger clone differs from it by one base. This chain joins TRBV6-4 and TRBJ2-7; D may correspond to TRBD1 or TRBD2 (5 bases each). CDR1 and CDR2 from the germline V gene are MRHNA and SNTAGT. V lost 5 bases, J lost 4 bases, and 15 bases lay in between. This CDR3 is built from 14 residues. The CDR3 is CASSLEGKGYEQYF. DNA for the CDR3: TGTGCCAGCAGTCTTGAGGGGAAGGGGTACGAGCAGTACTTC.

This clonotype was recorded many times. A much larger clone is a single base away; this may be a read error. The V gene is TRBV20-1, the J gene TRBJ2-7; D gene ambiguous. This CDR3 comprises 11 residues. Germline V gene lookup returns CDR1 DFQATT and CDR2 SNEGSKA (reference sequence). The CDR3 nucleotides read TGCAGTGCTAGAGAGGGCCCCTGGTCGTCCTTC. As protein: CSAREGPWSSF.

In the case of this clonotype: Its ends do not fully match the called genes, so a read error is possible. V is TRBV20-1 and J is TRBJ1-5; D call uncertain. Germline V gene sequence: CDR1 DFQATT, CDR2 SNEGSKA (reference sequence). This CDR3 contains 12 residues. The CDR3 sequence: CSAPIGNEPQHF. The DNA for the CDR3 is TGCAGTGCCCCGATCGGCAATGAGCCCCAGCATTTT.

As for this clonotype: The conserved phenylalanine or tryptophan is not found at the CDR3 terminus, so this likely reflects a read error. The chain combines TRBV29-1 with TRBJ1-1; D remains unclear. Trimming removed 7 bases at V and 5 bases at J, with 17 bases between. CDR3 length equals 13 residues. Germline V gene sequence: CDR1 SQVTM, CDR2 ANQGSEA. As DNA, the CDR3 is TGCAGCGCTCGGACTAGGGCGAGGACTGAAGCTTTCCTT. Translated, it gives CSARTRARTEAFL.

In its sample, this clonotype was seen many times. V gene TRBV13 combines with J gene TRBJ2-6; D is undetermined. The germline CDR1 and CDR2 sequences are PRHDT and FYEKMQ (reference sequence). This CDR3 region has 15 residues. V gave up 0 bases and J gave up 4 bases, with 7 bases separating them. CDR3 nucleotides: TGTGCCAGCAGCTTAGGACAGCCCGGGGCCAACGTCCTGACTTTC. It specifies CASSLGQPGANVLTF.

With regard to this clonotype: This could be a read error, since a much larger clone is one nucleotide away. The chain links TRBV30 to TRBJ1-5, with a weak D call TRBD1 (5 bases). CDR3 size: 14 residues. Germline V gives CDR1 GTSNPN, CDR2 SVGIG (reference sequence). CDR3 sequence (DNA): TGTGCCTGGAGTGTACGGGCAGGGAATCGGCCCCAGCATTTT. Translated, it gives CAWSVRAGNRPQHF.

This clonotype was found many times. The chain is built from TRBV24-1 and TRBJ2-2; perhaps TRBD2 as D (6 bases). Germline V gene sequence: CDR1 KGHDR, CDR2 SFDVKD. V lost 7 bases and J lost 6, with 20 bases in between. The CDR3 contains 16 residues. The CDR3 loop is CATRETKGGRSGELFF. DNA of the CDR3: TGTGCCACCAGGGAGACTAAAGGAGGGCGCTCCGGGGAGCTGTTTTTT.

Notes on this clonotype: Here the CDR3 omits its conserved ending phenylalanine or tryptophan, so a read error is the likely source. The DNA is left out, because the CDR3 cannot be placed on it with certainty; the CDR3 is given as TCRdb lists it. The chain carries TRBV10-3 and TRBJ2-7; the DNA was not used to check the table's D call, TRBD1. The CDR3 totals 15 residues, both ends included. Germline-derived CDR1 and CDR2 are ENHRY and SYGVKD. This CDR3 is CAISERTVRSLRAVP.

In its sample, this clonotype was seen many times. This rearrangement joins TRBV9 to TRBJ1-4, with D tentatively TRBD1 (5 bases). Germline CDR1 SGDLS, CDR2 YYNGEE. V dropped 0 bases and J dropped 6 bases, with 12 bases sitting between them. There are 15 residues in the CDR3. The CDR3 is CASSVASRGDEKLFF. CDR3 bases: TGTGCCAGCAGCGTAGCGAGCCGGGGGGATGAAAAACTGTTTTTT.

This CDR3 reads CATSPETYEQYF. The CDR3 region has the DNA TGTGCCACCAGCCCCGAGACCTACGAGCAGTACTTC. This rearrangement joins TRBV15 to TRBJ2-7, with D uncertain. CDR1 LNHNV and CDR2 YYDKDF come from the germline V gene (reference sequence). The CDR3 is 12 amino acids. Deletions cut 5 bases from V and 2 bases from J, with 7 bases between.

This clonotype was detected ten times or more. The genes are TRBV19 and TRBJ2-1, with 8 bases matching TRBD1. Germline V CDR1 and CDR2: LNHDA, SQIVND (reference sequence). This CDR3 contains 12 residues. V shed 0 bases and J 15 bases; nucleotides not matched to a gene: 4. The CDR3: CASSIDRGRRFF. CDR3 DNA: TGTGCCAGTAGTATAGACAGGGGGCGACGGTTCTTC.